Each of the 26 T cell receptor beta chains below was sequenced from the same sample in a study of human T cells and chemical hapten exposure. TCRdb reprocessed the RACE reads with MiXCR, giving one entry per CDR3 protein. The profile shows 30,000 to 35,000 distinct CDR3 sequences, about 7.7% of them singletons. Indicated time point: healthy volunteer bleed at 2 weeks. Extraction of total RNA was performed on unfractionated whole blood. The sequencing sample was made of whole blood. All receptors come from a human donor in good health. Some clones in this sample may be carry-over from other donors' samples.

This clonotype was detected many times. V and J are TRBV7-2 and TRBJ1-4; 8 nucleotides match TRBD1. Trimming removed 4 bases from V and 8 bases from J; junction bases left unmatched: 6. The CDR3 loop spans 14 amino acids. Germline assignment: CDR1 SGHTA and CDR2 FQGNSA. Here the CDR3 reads CASSSQGAEEKLFF. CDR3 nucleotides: TGTGCCAGCAGCTCTCAGGGGGCGGAAGAAAAACTGTTTTTT.

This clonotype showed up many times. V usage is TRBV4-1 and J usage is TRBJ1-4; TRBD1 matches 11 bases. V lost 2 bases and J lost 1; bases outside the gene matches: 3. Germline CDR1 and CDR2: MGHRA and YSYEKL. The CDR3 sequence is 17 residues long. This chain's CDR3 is CASSQRDRGVTNEKLFF. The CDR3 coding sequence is TGCGCCAGCAGCCAACGGGACAGGGGGGTAACTAATGAAAAACTGTTTTTT.

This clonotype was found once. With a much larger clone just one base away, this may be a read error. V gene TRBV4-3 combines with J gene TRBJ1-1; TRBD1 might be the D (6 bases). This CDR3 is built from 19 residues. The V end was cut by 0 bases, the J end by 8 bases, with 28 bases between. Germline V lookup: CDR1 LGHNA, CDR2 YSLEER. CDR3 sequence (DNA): TGCGCCAGCAGCCAAGACGAGCTGGCAGGGGTAGGGCTTTTCTTGGAAGCTTTCTTT. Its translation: CASSQDELAGVGLFLEAFF.

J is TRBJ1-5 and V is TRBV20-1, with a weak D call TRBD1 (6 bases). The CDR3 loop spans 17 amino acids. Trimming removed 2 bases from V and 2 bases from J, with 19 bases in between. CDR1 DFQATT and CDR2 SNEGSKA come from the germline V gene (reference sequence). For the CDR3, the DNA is TGCAGTGCTAGAAAGGGGGGGGCCCCCCTCCGCAATCAGCCCCAGCATTTT. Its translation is CSARKGGAPLRNQPQHF.

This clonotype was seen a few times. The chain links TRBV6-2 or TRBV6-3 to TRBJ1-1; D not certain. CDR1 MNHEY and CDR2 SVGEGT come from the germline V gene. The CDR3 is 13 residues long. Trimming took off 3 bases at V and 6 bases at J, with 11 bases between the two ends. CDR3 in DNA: TGTGCCAGCAGTTATAATTACCGTTCTGAAGCTTTCTTT. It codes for CASSYNYRSEAFF.

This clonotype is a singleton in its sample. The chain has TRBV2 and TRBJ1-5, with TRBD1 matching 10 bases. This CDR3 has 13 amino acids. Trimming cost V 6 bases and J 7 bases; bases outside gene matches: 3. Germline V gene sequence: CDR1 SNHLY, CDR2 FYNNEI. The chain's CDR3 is CASRGTGDQPQHF. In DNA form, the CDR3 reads TGTGCCAGCAGGGGGACAGGGGACCAGCCCCAGCATTTT.

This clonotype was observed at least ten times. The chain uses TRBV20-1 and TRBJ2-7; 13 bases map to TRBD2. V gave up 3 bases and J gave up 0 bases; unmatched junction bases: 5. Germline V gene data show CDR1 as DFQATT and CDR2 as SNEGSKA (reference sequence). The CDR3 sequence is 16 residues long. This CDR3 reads CSASRLAGGCSYEQYF. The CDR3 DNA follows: TGCAGTGCTAGCAGACTAGCGGGGGGTTGCTCCTACGAGCAGTACTTC.

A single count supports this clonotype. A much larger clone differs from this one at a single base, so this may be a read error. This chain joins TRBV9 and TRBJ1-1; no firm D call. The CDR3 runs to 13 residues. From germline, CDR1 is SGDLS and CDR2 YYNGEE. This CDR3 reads CASIVAGNTEAFF. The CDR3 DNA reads TGTGCCAGCATCGTAGCGGGGAACACTGAAGCTTTCTTT.

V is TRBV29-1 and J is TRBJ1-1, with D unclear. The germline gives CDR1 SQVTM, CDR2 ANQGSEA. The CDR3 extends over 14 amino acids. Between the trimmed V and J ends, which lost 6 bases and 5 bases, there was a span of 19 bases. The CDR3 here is CSVAKREVGTEAFF. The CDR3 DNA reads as TGCAGCGTAGCGAAGCGGGAGGTGGGGACTGAAGCTTTCTTT.

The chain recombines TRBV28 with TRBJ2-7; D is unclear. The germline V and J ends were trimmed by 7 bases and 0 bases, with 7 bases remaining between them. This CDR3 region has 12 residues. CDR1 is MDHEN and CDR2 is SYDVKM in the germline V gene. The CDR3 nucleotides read TGTGCCAGCATAGGGAACTCCTACGAGCAGTACTTC. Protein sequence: CASIGNSYEQYF.

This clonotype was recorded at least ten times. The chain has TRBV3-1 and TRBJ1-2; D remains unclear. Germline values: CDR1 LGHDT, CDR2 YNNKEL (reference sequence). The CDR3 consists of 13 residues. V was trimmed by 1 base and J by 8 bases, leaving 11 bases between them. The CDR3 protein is CASSQGRRGGYTF. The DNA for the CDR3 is TGTGCCAGCAGCCAAGGTCGGCGCGGCGGCTACACCTTC.

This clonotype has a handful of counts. Here the CDR3 reads CATSRGTGGPNSPLHF. For the CDR3, the DNA is TGTGCCACCAGCAGAGGTACAGGGGGCCCAAATTCACCCCTCCACTTT. The V and J genes are TRBV15 and TRBJ1-6, with 9 bases lining up with TRBD1. The CDR3 is 16 residues long. Trimming removed 1 base from V and 7 bases from J; junction bases left unmatched: 5. The germline gives CDR1 LNHNV, CDR2 YYDKDF (reference sequence).

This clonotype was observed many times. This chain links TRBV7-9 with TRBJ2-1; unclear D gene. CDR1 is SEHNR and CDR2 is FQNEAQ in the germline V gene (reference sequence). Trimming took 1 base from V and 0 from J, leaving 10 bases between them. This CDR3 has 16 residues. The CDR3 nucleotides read TGTGCCAGCAGCTTAGACGGGTTGAGCTCCTACAATGAGCAGTTCTTC. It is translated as CASSLDGLSSYNEQFF.

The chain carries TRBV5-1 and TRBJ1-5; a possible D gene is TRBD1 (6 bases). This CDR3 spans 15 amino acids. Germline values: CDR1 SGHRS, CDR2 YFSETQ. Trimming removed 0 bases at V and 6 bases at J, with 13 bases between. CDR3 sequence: CASSLAGAYGQPQHF. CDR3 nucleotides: TGCGCCAGCAGCTTGGCAGGGGCTTATGGTCAGCCCCAGCATTTT.

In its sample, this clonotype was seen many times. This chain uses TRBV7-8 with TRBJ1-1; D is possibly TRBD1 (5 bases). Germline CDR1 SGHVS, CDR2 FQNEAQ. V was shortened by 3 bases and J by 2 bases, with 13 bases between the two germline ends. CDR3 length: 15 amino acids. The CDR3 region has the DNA TGTGCCAGCAGCTTCGAAACAGGCCTCAACACTGAAGCTTTCTTT. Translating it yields CASSFETGLNTEAFF.

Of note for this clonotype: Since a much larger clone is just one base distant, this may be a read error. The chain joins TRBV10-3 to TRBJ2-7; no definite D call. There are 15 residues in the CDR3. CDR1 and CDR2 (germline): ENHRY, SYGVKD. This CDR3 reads CVISESNGQAYEQYF. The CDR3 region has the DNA TGTGTCATCAGTGAGTCGAACGGCCAGGCCTACGAGCAGTACTTC.

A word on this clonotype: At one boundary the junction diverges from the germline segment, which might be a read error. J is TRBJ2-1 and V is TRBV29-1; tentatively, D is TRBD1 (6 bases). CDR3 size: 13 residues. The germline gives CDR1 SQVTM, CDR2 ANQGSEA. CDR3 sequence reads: CGVEGGAWHEQFF. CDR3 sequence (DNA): TGCGGCGTTGAAGGGGGAGCGTGGCATGAGCAGTTCTTC.

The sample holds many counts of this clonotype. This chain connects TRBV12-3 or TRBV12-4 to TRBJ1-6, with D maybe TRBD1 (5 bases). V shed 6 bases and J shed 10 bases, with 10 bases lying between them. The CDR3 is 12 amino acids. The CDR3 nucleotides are TGTGCCAGCAGCAGGGTAGGATCACCCCTCCACTTT. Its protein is CASSRVGSPLHF.

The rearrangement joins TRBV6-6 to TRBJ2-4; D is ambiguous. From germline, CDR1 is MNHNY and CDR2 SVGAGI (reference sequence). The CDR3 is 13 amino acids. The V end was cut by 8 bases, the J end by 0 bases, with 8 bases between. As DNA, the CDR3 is TGTGCCAGCTGCGACCTAGCCAAAAACATTCAGTACTTC. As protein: CASCDLAKNIQYF.

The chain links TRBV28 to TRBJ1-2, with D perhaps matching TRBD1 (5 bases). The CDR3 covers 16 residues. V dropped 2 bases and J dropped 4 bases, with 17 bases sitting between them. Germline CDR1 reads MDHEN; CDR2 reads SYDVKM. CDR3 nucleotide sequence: TGTGCCAGCAGTTTACCCAGGGCAGTCACCTTCTATGGCTACACCTTC. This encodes CASSLPRAVTFYGYTF.

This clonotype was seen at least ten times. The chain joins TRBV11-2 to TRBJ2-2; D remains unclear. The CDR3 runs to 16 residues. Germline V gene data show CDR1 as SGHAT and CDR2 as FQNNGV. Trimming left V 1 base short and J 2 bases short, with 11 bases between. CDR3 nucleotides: TGTGCCAGCAGCTTAGGGGCTAACTTAAACACCGGGGAGCTGTTTTTT. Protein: CASSLGANLNTGELFF.

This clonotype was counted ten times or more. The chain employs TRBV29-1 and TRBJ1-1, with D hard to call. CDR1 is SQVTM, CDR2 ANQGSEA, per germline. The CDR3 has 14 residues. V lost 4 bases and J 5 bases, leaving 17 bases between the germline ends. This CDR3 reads CSVARPGSPTEAFF. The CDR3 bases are TGCAGCGTTGCCCGTCCGGGGAGTCCGACTGAAGCTTTCTTT.

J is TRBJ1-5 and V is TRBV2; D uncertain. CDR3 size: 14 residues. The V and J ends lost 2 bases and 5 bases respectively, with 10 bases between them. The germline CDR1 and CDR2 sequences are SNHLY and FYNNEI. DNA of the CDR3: TGTGCCAGCAGTGAATTTCGAGTTTATCAGCCCCAGCATTTT. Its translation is CASSEFRVYQPQHF.

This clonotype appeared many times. The DNA of the CDR3 is TGCAGTGCTAGAGCCATAGGACAGGGGGAAAATTCACCCCTCCACTTT. This codes for CSARAIGQGENSPLHF. The V call is TRBV20-1, the J call TRBJ1-6; 10 bases match TRBD1. The length of the CDR3 is 16 residues. Germline values: CDR1 DFQATT, CDR2 SNEGSKA (reference sequence). V dropped 1 base and J dropped 7; count of bases not matched to a gene: 7.

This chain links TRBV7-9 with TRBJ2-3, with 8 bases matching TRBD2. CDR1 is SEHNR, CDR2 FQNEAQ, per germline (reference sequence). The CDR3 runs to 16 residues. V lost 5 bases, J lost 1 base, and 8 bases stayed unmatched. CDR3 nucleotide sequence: TGTGCCAGCAGCCCAGGGACTAGTTCCGGCACAGATACGCAGTATTTT. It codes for CASSPGTSSGTDTQYF. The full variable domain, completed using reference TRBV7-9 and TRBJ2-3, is DTGVSQNPRHKITKRGQNVTFRCDPISEHNRLYWYRQTLGQGPEFLTYFQNEAQLEKSRLLSDRFSAERPKGSFSTLEIQRTEQGDSAMYLCASSPGTSSGTDTQYFGPGTRLTVL.

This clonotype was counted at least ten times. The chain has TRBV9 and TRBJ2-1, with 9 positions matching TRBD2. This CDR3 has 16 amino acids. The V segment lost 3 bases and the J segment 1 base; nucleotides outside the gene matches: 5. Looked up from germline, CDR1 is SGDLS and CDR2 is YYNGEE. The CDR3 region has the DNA TGTGCCAGCAGCGCTAGCGGGACCATGTCCTACAATGAGCAGTTCTTC. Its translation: CASSASGTMSYNEQFF.